The clone carrying this T cell receptor (beta chain) has more than one count but fewer than ten. Antigen specificity is unknown. The data were taken from a study of identical twins. Study results and caveats: In cord blood, abundant beta clonotypes had fewer insertions; memory showed no trend. Conclusions were based on cross-sectional statistical analysis, without following the same donors.

Every one of the donors was a healthy Caucasian. MiXCR, applied by TCRdb to the 5' RACE reads, yields one record per CDR3 protein. The profile covers under 900,000 distinct CDR3 sequences, with 9% to 15% appearing a single time and roughly 1.6% taken by the ten largest. This CDR3 is 15 amino acids long. Germline lookup yields CDR1 MNHNS and CDR2 SASEGT. V lost 6 bases, J lost 3 bases, and 15 bases lay in between. The data also belong to a second study, concerning yellow fever vaccine responses in identical twins.

V usage is TRBV6-1 and J usage is TRBJ2-1; tentative D call: TRBD2 (6 bases). The sequenced sample consisted of PBMCs. The clonotype originates from a woman in her late teens or twenties in good health. CDR3 in amino acids: CASSRLVGGYNEQFF. CDR3 sequence (DNA): TGTGCCAGCAGCCGACTAGTGGGCGGCTACAATGAGCAGTTCTTC.